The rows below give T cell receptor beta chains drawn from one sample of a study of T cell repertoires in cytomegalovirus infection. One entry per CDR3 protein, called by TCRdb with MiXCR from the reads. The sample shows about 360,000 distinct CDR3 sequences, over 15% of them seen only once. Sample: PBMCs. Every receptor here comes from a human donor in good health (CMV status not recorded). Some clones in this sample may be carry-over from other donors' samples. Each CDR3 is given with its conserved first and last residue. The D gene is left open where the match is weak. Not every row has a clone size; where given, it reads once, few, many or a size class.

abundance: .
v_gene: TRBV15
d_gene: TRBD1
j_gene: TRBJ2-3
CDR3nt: TGTGCCACCAGCAGAAACAGGGGGGATACAGATACGCAGTATTTT
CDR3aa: CATSRNRGDTDTQYF

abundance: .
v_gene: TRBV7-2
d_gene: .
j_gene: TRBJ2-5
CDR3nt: TGTGCCAGCAGCACCGACTCCCGAGAGACCCAGTACTTC
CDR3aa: CASSTDSRETQYF

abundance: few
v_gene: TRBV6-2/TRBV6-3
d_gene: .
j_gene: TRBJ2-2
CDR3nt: TGTGCCAGCTGGTCGGGCGCGAGGAACACCGGGGAGCTGTTTTTT
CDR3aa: CASWSGARNTGELFF

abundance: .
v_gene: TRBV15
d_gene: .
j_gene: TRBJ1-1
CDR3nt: TGTGCCACCAGTCAGGACAGGAACACTGAAGCTTTCTTT
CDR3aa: CATSQDRNTEAFF

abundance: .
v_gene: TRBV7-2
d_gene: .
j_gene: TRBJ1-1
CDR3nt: TGTGCCAGCAGCTCACCGGGACTCCCGAACACTGAAGCTTTCTTT
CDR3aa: CASSSPGLPNTEAFF

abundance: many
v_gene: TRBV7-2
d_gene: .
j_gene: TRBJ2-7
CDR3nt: TGTGCCAGTAGAGCTACAGGCACCTACGAGCAGTACTTC
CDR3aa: CASRATGTYEQYF

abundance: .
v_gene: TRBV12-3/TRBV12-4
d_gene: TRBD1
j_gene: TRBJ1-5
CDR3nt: TGTGCCAGCAGTACCGGGACAGGGGTCGGGCCCCAGCATTTT
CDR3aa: CASSTGTGVGPQHF

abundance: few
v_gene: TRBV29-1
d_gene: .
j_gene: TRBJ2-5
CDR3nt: TGCAGCGTTCTTGGAGAGGGCCAGACCCAGTACTTC
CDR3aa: CSVLGEGQTQYF

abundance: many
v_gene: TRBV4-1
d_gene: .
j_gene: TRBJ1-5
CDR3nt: TGCGCCAGCAGCCAAGAAGAACGGATGGGCAATCAGCCCCAGCATTTT
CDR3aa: CASSQEERMGNQPQHF

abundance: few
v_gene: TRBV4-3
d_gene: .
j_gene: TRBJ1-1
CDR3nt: TGCGCCAGCAGCCAGACCATGAACACTGAAGCTTTCTTT
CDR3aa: CASSQTMNTEAFF

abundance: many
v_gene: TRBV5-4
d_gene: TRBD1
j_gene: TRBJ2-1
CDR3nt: TGTGCCAGCAGACGTAAGACAGGGGGCGGGGATGAGCAGTTCTTC
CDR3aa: CASRRKTGGGDEQFF

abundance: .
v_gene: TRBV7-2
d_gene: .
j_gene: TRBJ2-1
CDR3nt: TGTGCCAGCAGCAATCAAGGACTAGGGGGATACAATGAGCAGTTCTTC
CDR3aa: CASSNQGLGGYNEQFF

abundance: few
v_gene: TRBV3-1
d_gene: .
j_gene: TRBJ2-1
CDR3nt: TGTGCCAGCAGCCAAGAAACTAGCCGAGAGCAGTTCTTC
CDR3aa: CASSQETSREQFF

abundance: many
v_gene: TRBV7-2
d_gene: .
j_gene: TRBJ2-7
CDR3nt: TGTGCCAGCAGCCCTGGACGAGATATCTACGAGCAGTACTTC
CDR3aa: CASSPGRDIYEQYF